The TCR beta chain described here comes from a study of blood T cell repertoires in COVID-19. Study background: Donors in the United States, Italy and Spain gave samples during acute or convalescent COVID-19. Sample material is recorded as cDNA or gDNA derived from T cells, B-cell-depleted T cells, or PBMCs.

There are 17 residues in the CDR3. The V gene end was trimmed by 1 base and the J gene end by 4 bases; junction bases not matched to a gene: 8. Germline assignment: CDR1 LNHDA and CDR2 SQIVND (reference sequence). Per the authors' pipeline: How many nucleated cells were present was estimated from reference gene primer amplification. TCRdb's table, derived via immunoSEQ multiplex PCR, lists solely in-frame clones and lacks some. For V, J and clone size, that table is used; D and trimming come from the DNA. The sample lists about 400,000 clones, about 87% occurring once. The material sequenced was peripheral blood. The TCR sequence derives from a human donor in a cohort sampled during active COVID-19. The genes are TRBV19 and TRBJ2-1; TRBD2 matches 9 bases. The CDR3 loop is CASSIGSGSFGYNEQFF. The DNA of the CDR3 is TGTGCCAGTAGTATAGGTAGCGGGAGTTTTGGATACAATGAGCAGTTCTTC.